This T cell receptor (beta chain) was retrieved from a study of CD4 T cells in relation to SARS-CoV-2 and coronaviruses. Study overall: Crossreactive spike epitopes shared across donors were mapped to their HLA restriction.

TCRdb keeps only in-frame clones here, not all; method: immunoSEQ multiplex PCR. The data hold roughly 68,000 clones, with 85% to 95% observed a single time. Unexposed donor CD4+ T cells date from about 2011-2018, before the COVID-19 pandemic. The germline V gene has CDR1 ENHRY and CDR2 SYGVKD. CDR3 size: 16 residues. V was trimmed by 4 bases and J by 2 bases, leaving 12 bases between them. The V call is TRBV10-3, the J call TRBJ2-6; possible D gene TRBD1, 6 bases. This clonotype originated in a human donor in good health. Sequencing was done on a sample of naive CD4+ T cells from PBMCs. The subset was: naive CD4+ T cells isolated by negative enrichment. CDR3 residues: CAISAENRAGANVLTF. CDR3 coding DNA: TGTGCCATCAGTGCAGAAAACAGGGCTGGGGCCAACGTCCTGACTTTC.